The entry that follows covers one T cell receptor (beta chain) sequence. Generated by immunoSEQ multiplex PCR, the TCRdb table keeps only in-frame clones and is missing some. This sample has roughly 9,100 clones; roughly 93% occur once, and the top ten carry around 5.7%. The CDR3 sequence is 14 residues long. Germline V lookup: CDR1 SGHDT, CDR2 YYEEEE. The V end lost 2 bases, the J end lost 0 bases, and 9 bases lay between the germline ends. The data originate from a study of T cell clonotyping in hematopoietic cell transplantation. Recipients were bled about 28 days pretransplant and at posttransplant days 30, 100, 180.

The gene calls are TRBV5-6 and TRBJ2-7, with D perhaps TRBD2 (5 bases). The material was PBMCs, obtained 100 days after allogeneic stem cell transplant. The TCR was taken from a male patient in his fifties or sixties who had an allogeneic stem cell transplant from a related donor, so T cells may come from the graft donor. Some clones in this sample may be carry-over from other donors' samples. The CDR3 DNA follows: TGTGCCAGCAGCTTCGGGAAAGGCTCCTACGAGCAGTACTTC. Its protein is CASSFGKGSYEQYF.